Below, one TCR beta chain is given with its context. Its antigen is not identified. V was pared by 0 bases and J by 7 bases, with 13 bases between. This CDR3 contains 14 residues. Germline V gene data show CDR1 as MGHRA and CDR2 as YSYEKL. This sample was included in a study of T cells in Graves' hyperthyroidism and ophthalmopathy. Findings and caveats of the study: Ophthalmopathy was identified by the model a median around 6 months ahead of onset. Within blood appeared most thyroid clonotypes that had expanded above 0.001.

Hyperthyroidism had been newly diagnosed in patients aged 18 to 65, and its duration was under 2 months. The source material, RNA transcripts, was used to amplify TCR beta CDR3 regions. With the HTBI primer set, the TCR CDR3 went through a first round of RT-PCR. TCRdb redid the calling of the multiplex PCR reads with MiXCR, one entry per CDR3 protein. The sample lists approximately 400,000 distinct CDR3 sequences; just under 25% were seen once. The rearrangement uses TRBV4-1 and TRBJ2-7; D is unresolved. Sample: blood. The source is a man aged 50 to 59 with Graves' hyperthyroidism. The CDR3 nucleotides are TGCGCCAGCAGCCAAGATTTCCGCGTATTGGAGCAGTACTTC. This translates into CASSQDFRVLEQYF.